The T cell receptor (beta chain) under discussion was sequenced for a study of identical twins (dated by TCRdb to about 2016). The study in broad terms: To test whether fetal clonotypes persist, the study used deep sequencing on TCR alpha and beta repertoires from monozygotic twins, unrelated adults of various ages, and cord blood. To rule out contamination, replicate twin experiments were performed at different times with different library preparation protocols.

V is shortened by 4 bases, J by 2 bases, and the region joining them spans 6 bases. The germline V gene supplies CDR1 SGHAT and CDR2 FQNNGV. The CDR3 spans 13 residues, from the cysteine through the phenylalanine. Solely the CDR3 DNA is kept, with 39 bases framed from the first base. Libraries came from 5' RACE. TCRdb names Illumina HiSeq 2000 as the instrument used. Template switching introduced a universal primer binding site; the final cDNA contained a unique molecular identifier, enabling accurate counting of TCR cDNA molecules. First-strand cDNA for TCR alpha and beta chains was synthesized from specific primers in the conserved constant-segment region. To control for contamination, every cDNA library carried two barcodes: a SMART-Mk sample barcode plus Illumina barcodes. TruSeq adapter sequences and Illumina sample barcodes were added in two successive PCR steps. Sequencing of the TCR alpha and beta cDNA libraries was done on the Illumina HiSeq platform using custom primers. Per the original workflow: MiGEC processed the raw reads to extract unique molecular identifiers, while MiXCR was used to determine the CDR3 positions. Recombination models were inferred per individual with the repgenHMM and IGoR tools using an EM algorithm. The tcR package in R was used for shared clonotype analysis, with sharing normalized by the product of cloneset sizes. To study raw recombination free of thymic and clonal selection effects, out-of-frame nonproductive sequences were analyzed. The public sequencing data were trimmed at Q25 with fastp and processed into clonotypes with MiXCR by TCRdb, which kept only in-frame beta chains. A single entry per CDR3 protein holds the most common genes and DNA from its merged rows. The V and J calls were determined by TCRdb, not by the authors. The sample records fewer than 550,000 distinct CDR3 sequences, approximately 16% of which are singletons. The ten largest clones take up roughly 0.44% of the sample.

A note on this clonotype: Its antigen has not been determined. Base qualities are missing; no much larger clone stands one base away.

Only healthy Caucasian donors were included. The twin cohort comprised three pairs of female monozygotic twins, all aged about 18 to 30 years. Positive isolation kits from Invitrogen were used to isolate the CD4+ and CD8+ T cell populations. Study-wide conclusions, independent of this receptor: Fewer insertions were carried by abundant cord blood beta clonotypes; a weaker similar trend was observed in young adult naive repertoires, while no such trend was observed in memory repertoires. Excess twin sharing in beta out-of-frame sequences was weaker because fewer shared sequences lowered the signal-to-noise ratio. Zero-insertion analyses could be partly confounded by invariant T cells such as MAIT and iNKT, though diverse VJ usage argued against such confounding for most clonotypes. In monozygotic twins, recombination models systematically underestimated out-of-frame TCR alpha sharing, but the models matched the sharing seen between unrelated individuals. Because the same donors could not be followed over many years, the conclusions relied on cross-sectional statistical analysis. Out-of-frame TCR alpha sequences shared between twins showed an excess of low generation-probability sequences compared with coincidental sharing between unrelated individuals.

These data were also reused for a study on yellow fever vaccine responses in identical twins. As the second study states: The T cell response to vaccination in identical twins was reported by the authors to appear partly convergent and partly personalized. The study precisely tracked vaccine-responding T cell clones in identical twins.

This sequence uses TRBV11-2 and TRBJ1-3; the D segment cannot be called with confidence. The specimen sequenced was CD4+ T cells sorted from blood. This receptor was taken from a woman aged 18-30 years in good health. The CDR3 reads as follows: CASSSAPGNTIYF. Here is the DNA: TGTGCCAGCAGCTCGGCACCTGGAAACACCATATATTTT.